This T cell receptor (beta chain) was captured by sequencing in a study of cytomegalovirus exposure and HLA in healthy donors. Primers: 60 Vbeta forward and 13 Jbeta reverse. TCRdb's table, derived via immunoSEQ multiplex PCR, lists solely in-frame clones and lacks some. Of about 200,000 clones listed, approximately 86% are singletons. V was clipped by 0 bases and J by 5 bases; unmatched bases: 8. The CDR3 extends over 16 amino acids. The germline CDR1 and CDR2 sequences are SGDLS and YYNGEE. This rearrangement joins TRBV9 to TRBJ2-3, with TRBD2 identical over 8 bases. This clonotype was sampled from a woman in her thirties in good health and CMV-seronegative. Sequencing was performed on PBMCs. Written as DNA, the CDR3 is TGTGCCAGCAGCGTAGATCTAGCGGGCACCCTAGATACGCAGTATTTT. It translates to CASSVDLAGTLDTQYF.